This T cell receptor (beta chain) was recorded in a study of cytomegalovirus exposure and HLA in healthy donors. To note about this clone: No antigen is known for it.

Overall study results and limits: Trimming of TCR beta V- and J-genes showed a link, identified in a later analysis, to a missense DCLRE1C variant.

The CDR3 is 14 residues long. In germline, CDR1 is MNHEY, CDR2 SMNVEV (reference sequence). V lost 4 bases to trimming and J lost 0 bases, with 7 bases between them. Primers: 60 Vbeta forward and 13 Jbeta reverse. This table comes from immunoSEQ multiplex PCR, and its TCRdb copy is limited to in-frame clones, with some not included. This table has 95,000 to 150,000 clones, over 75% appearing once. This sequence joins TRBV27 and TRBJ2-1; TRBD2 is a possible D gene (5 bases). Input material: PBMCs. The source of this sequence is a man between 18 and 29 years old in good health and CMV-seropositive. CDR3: CASSSSGSYNEQFF. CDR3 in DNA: TGTGCCAGCAGTTCGAGCGGCTCCTACAATGAGCAGTTCTTC.